This T cell receptor beta chain was recorded in a study of shared clonotypes between healthy human individuals. Study observations and caveats: It was only blood that was sampled, and tissue repertoires likely differ.

Sequencing used immunoSEQ multiplex PCR; TCRdb keeps in-frame clones, though not all of them. The sample yields 190,000 or so clones, around 63% seen once. This clone appeared once. Its antigen is currently unknown. The clonotype comes from a man aged 25-40 years in good health. Sequencing was done on a sample of memory CD4+ T cells sorted from blood. Specified subset: CD45RA-negative fraction.

The CDR3 is CASSKVTSGSSGANVLTF. Here the CDR3 DNA reads TGTGCCAGCAGCAAAGTCACTAGCGGGAGCTCTGGGGCCAACGTCCTGACTTTC. The V gene is TRBV21-1, the J gene TRBJ2-6; TRBD2 is taken as the D call from the table, unchecked against the DNA. TRBV21-1 is an annotated pseudogene. The CDR3 is 18 amino acids.